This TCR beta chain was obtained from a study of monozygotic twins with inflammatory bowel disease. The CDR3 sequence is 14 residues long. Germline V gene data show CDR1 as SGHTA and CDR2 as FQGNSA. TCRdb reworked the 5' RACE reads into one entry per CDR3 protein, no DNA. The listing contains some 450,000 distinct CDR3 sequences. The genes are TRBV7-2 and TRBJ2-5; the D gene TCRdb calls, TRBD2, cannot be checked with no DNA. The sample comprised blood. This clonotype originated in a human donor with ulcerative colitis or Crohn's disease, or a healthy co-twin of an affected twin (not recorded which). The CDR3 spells CASTPTPRDETQYF.